This section outlines one TCR beta chain sequence together with its context. TCRdb's copy holds only in-frame clones and misses some; the assay was immunoSEQ multiplex PCR. Of about 38,000 clones listed, around 82% are singletons. This record comes from a study of a mutant IDH1 vaccine in newly diagnosed glioma. Study-wide background: Most patients had radiochemotherapy with temozolomide before enrollment; others had one alone.

The sample's time point: baseline, week 1 (first vaccination visit). Treatment denoted: pre-vaccination baseline after standard-of-care therapy. The receptor was isolated from a man in his forties or fifties with glioma. Some clones in this sample may be carry-over from other donors' samples. Sequenced material: PBMCs, taken from a glioma patient treated with radiotherapy, temozolomide or both.

This CDR3 reads CASSDWDRLNYGYTF. The CDR3 nucleotides are TGTGCCAGCAGTGACTGGGACAGATTGAACTATGGCTACACCTTC. The chain combines TRBV6-1 with TRBJ1-2; TRBD1 matches at 7 bases. CDR1 MNHNS and CDR2 SASEGT come from the germline V gene. V lost 3 bases and J lost 2; bases outside the gene matches: 6. The CDR3 loop spans 15 amino acids.